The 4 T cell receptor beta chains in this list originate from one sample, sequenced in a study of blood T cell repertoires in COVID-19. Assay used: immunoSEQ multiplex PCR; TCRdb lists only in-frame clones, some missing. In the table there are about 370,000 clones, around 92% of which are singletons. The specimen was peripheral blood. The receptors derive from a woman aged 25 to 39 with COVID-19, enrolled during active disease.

The CDR3 loop is CASSSWDSNYGYTF. As DNA, the CDR3 is TGTGCCAGTAGTAGTTGGGACAGCAACTATGGCTACACCTTC. The rearrangement uses TRBV19 and TRBJ1-2, with 7 bases fitting TRBD1. The CDR3 runs 14 residues. Germline values: CDR1 LNHDA, CDR2 SQIVND (reference sequence). With V trimmed by 4 bases and J by 2 bases, 4 bases remained unmatched.

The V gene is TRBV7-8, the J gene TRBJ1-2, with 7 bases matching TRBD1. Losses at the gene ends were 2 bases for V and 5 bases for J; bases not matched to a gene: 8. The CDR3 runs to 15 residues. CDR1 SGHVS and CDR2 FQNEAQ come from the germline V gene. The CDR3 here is CASSLSRQGIYGYTF. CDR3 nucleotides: TGTGCCAGCAGCTTAAGCCGACAGGGAATTTATGGCTACACCTTC.

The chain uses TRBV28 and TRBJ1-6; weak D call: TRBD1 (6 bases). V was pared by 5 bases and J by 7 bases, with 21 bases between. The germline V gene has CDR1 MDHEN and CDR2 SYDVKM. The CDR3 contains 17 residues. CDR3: CASSETLQGTVNSPLHF. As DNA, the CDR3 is TGTGCCAGCAGTGAGACTCTCCAGGGGACGGTAAATTCACCCCTCCACTTT.

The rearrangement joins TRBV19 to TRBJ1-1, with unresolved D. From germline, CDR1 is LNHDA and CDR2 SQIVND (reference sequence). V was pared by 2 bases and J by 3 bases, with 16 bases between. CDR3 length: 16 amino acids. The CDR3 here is CASSINARGGYTEAFF. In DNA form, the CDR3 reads TGTGCCAGTAGTATAAATGCGCGGGGAGGGTACACTGAAGCTTTCTTT.